This T cell receptor beta chain was captured by sequencing in a study of T cell responses to AZD1222 COVID-19 vaccine. V was pared by 1 base and J by 0 bases, with 13 bases between. CDR1 is SGHNT, CDR2 YENEEA, per germline. This CDR3 spans 17 amino acids. Concerning this clone itself: Its cognate antigen is unknown.

Second-dose timings of about 4 or about 12 weeks were pooled. Notes on the study in general: All repertoire sampling was performed exclusively after the peak T cell response.

The repertoire was sequenced with immunoSEQ multiplex PCR; TCRdb's copy has only in-frame clones and lacks some. The sample includes around 140,000 clones, around 93% of them seen just once. This specimen consisted of peripheral blood, obtained 28 days after the second AZD1222 dose. The receptor's source is an adult who received the AZD1222 COVID-19 vaccine. The V gene is TRBV11-3, the J gene TRBJ1-3; D gene ambiguous. CDR3 residues: CASSLGRGAISGNTIYF. The CDR3 DNA sequence: TGTGCCAGCAGCTTAGGTCGGGGAGCGATCTCTGGAAACACCATATATTTT.